Presented here are 21 T cell receptor beta chains from one specimen sequenced in a study of CD8+CD57+ T cells in acquired aplastic anemia. Profiles of TCR beta VDJ and CDR3 were generated from a genomic DNA template. TCRdb re-analysed the reads in MiXCR, keeping a single row per CDR3 protein. Counted here are some 150,000 distinct CDR3 sequences, roughly 40% occurring once; the ten biggest clones make up over 6.5%. Sequenced material: sorted CD4+, CD8+, or CD8+CD57+ T cells (not recorded which) from PBMCs. The receptor set was obtained from a human donor in good health, serving as a control.

Comment on this clonotype: The conserved phenylalanine or tryptophan is not found at the CDR3 terminus, so this likely reflects a read error. This sequence joins TRBV25-1 and TRBJ1-2; 9 bases align to TRBD1. The germline gives CDR1 MGHDK, CDR2 SYGVNS. The CDR3 sequence is 14 residues long. CDR3 loop: CASSRGQGNYGYTS. CDR3 bases: TGTGCAAGCAGTAGGGGACAGGGCAACTATGGCTACACCTCC.

This chain connects TRBV30 to TRBJ2-2; tentatively, D is TRBD2 (6 bases). The CDR3 has 15 residues. V was pared by 3 bases and J by 1 base, with 12 bases between. Germline V gene data show CDR1 as GTSNPN and CDR2 as SVGIG (reference sequence). The CDR3 region has the DNA TGTGCCTGGAGCGGCGGGGACCAGAACACCGGGGAGCTGTTTTTT. It codes for CAWSGGDQNTGELFF.

The rearrangement joins TRBV2 to TRBJ1-1; possibly TRBD1 for D (6 bases). This CDR3 comprises 12 residues. Germline V gene lookup returns CDR1 SNHLY and CDR2 FYNNEI. The V gene lost 7 bases and the J gene lost 6 bases, with 12 bases spanning the gap. The CDR3 nucleotides read TGTGCCAGCAAAGGGGGTACGGCTGAAGCTTTCTTT. Amino acids: CASKGGTAEAFF.

This clonotype was observed at least ten times. The chain carries TRBV11-3 and TRBJ2-2; D unresolved. The CDR3 extends over 14 amino acids. CDR1 and CDR2 (germline): SGHNT, YENEEA. V was clipped by 3 bases and J by 2 bases, with 7 bases between them. The CDR3 sequence is CASSFWQNTGELFF. The CDR3 DNA follows: TGTGCCAGCAGCTTCTGGCAAAACACCGGGGAGCTGTTTTTT.

Points on this clonotype: It may be a read error: a sequence one base away is much more abundant. The chain joins TRBV20-1 to TRBJ2-1, with a weak D call TRBD2 (5 bases). Between the trimmed V and J ends, which lost 5 bases and 0 bases, there was a span of 14 bases. CDR3 size: 15 residues. CDR1 and CDR2 (germline): DFQATT, SNEGSKA (reference sequence). The CDR3 here is CSAVGPRGSYNEQFF. Written as DNA, the CDR3 is TGCAGTGCTGTAGGCCCCCGGGGCTCCTACAATGAGCAGTTCTTC.

This clonotype was seen repeatedly, ten times or more. The chain joins TRBV11-3 to TRBJ2-1; 11 bases map to TRBD2. CDR1 and CDR2 (germline): SGHNT, YENEEA. The CDR3 sequence is 14 residues long. Losses at the gene ends were 4 bases for V and 5 bases for J; bases not matched to a gene: 1. The CDR3 region is CASSWGLADNEQFF. CDR3 sequence (DNA): TGTGCCAGCAGCTGGGGACTAGCGGACAATGAGCAGTTCTTC.

The CDR3 coding sequence is TGTGCCAGCAGCCCTCAGGGATTGGCTAGCGATTACACAGATACGCAGCATTTT. Its protein product is CASSPQGLASDYTDTQHF. The gene calls are TRBV3-1 and TRBJ2-3; a weak D match, TRBD1 (5 bases). The DNA matches TRBJ1-5 better at its end, which makes the J call doubtful. The V gene's germline CDR1 is LGHDT and CDR2 YNNKEL (reference sequence). The CDR3 spans 18 residues.

This chain connects TRBV7-4 to TRBJ1-4, with TRBD1 as a possible D gene (5 bases). CDR1 SGHVT and CDR2 SQSDAQ come from the germline V gene. The CDR3 is 13 residues long. V lost 6 bases, J lost 7 bases, and 12 bases lay in between. CDR3 loop: CASSFGGIEKLFF. The CDR3 DNA reads as TGTGCCAGCAGTTTTGGGGGGATTGAAAAACTGTTTTTT.

V is TRBV6-1 and J is TRBJ2-4, with TRBD2 matching 12 bases. V lost 5 bases and J lost 6; bases outside the gene matches: 5. This CDR3 comprises 15 residues. CDR1 MNHNS and CDR2 SASEGT come from the germline V gene. DNA for the CDR3: TGTGCCAGCAGTCCCGGACTAGCGGGAACAAACATTCAGTACTTC. Its protein product is CASSPGLAGTNIQYF.

This CDR3 is CAISDLDSSYEQYF. CDR3 DNA: TGTGCCATCAGTGATCTAGACAGTTCCTACGAGCAGTACTTC. This rearrangement joins TRBV10-3 to TRBJ2-7, with D maybe TRBD1 (5 bases). V shed 3 bases and J shed 1 base, with 10 bases lying between them. This CDR3 comprises 14 residues. Looked up from germline, CDR1 is ENHRY and CDR2 is SYGVKD.

The V gene is TRBV10-3, the J gene TRBJ1-2; 9 bases are a match to TRBD1. CDR1 is ENHRY, CDR2 SYGVKD, per germline. The V and J ends lost 6 bases and 8 bases, in that order; junction bases with no gene match: 10. This CDR3 has 14 residues. As DNA, the CDR3 is TGTGCCATCAGCACAGATGGGACAGGGTACGGCTACACCTTC. This encodes CAISTDGTGYGYTF.

The rearrangement joins TRBV24-1 to TRBJ2-1, with D maybe TRBD2 (5 bases). Germline V gene data show CDR1 as KGHDR and CDR2 as SFDVKD. The length of the CDR3 is 13 residues. V lost 0 bases and J 8 bases, leaving 7 bases between the germline ends. The CDR3 nucleotides read TGTGCCACCAGTGATTTGGGGAGAGATGAGCAGTTCTTC. Residues: CATSDLGRDEQFF.

This chain links TRBV5-6 with TRBJ2-7; TRBD1 matches at 7 bases. J lost 0 bases, V lost 2 bases, and 2 bases had no gene match. This CDR3 is 14 amino acids long. In germline, CDR1 is SGHDT, CDR2 YYEEEE. The CDR3 here is CASSLQGRSYEQYF. CDR3 in DNA: TGTGCCAGCAGCTTACAGGGGCGCTCCTACGAGCAGTACTTC.

This clonotype appeared many times. The chain carries TRBV20-1 and TRBJ2-7; either TRBD1 or TRBD2 may supply D (5 bases each). Trimming shortened V by 6 bases and J by 1 base, and 13 bases separated the two germline ends. Germline CDR1 DFQATT, CDR2 SNEGSKA (reference sequence). CDR3 length equals 13 residues. The DNA of the CDR3 is TGCAGTGCCCAAGTGGGGGTGTCCTACGAGCAGTACTTC. Protein sequence: CSAQVGVSYEQYF.

In its sample, this clonotype was seen many times. The chain uses TRBV7-2 and TRBJ2-2, with a tentative D call TRBD2 (5 bases). Looked up from germline, CDR1 is SGHTA and CDR2 is FQGNSA. CDR3 length equals 13 residues. Trimming pared 5 bases from V and 4 bases from J, leaving 8 bases between. The CDR3: CASSIRGTGELFF. CDR3 DNA sequence: TGTGCCAGCAGCATACGGGGCACCGGGGAGCTGTTTTTT.

This clonotype was detected many times. The rearrangement joins TRBV4-1 to TRBJ2-3; 8 bases map to TRBD2. Trimming cost V 5 bases and J 2 bases; bases outside gene matches: 9. Germline-derived CDR1 and CDR2 are MGHRA and YSYEKL. This CDR3 is built from 16 residues. The CDR3 spells CASSEAGALYTDTQYF. CDR3 sequence (DNA): TGCGCCAGCAGCGAAGCGGGGGCCTTGTACACAGATACGCAGTATTTT.

This clonotype came up many times. V gene TRBV20-1 combines with J gene TRBJ2-3, with D perhaps TRBD2 (7 bases). This CDR3 is 17 amino acids long. Germline V gene sequence: CDR1 DFQATT, CDR2 SNEGSKA (reference sequence). Trimming pared 4 bases from V and 0 bases from J, leaving 20 bases between. CDR3 sequence: CSATWAGARSSTDTQYF. In DNA form, the CDR3 reads TGCAGTGCTACGTGGGCGGGGGCCAGATCTAGCACAGATACGCAGTATTTT.

In the case of this clonotype: This may arise from a read error, as a much more abundant clone is one base away. This is likely a read error, given that the CDR3 carries no conserved phenylalanine or tryptophan at its end. V gene TRBV4-3 combines with J gene TRBJ1-1, with D perhaps matching TRBD1 (5 bases). The CDR3 is made up of 14 amino acids. Trimming stripped 6 bases from V and 9 bases from J, with 20 bases between. Germline CDR1 LGHNA, CDR2 YSLEER. CDR3 loop: CASRQQEMERQAFL. Written as DNA, the CDR3 is TGCGCCAGCAGACAACAGGAGATGGAGCGACAAGCTTTCCTT.

This clonotype was counted only a few times. The chain recombines TRBV30 with TRBJ1-1; D gene uncertain. CDR3 length equals 13 residues. Trimming took 0 bases from V and 1 from J, leaving 6 bases between them. Germline loops: CDR1 GTSNPN, CDR2 SVGIG (reference sequence). CDR3 sequence reads: CAWSVTRNTEAFF. CDR3 DNA: TGTGCCTGGAGTGTAACCCGGAACACTGAAGCTTTCTTT.

The chain employs TRBV5-8 and TRBJ2-5; D gene ambiguous. The CDR3 length is 15 residues. V lost 4 bases to trimming and J lost 2 bases, with 15 bases between them. Germline V gene data show CDR1 as SGHTS and CDR2 as YDEGEE. The DNA for the CDR3 is TGTGCCAGCAGCGGGCCTTCCGACCGTCAAGAGACCCAGTACTTC. Amino acid sequence: CASSGPSDRQETQYF.

This clonotype was picked up many times. V usage is TRBV7-2 and J usage is TRBJ1-1; D is unresolved. The germline V and J ends were trimmed by 1 base and 1 base, with 10 bases remaining between them. The CDR3 spans 15 residues. Germline V CDR1 and CDR2: SGHTA, FQGNSA. The CDR3 sequence: CASSLVSTKNTEAFF. In DNA form, the CDR3 reads TGTGCCAGCAGCTTAGTCTCGACCAAGAACACTGAAGCTTTCTTT.